The clone carrying this TCR beta chain was observed many times. Germline CDR1 is SGHRS and CDR2 is YFSETQ. V dropped 3 bases and J dropped 0 bases, with 10 bases sitting between them. The CDR3 has 15 amino acids. TCRdb analysed the 5' RACE reads with MiXCR anew, one entry per CDR3 protein. Found here are a few hundred thousand distinct CDR3 sequences, about 18% of them singletons; the top ten hold approximately 12%. This specimen comes from a study of identical twins. The receptor was isolated from a middle-aged man in good health. The specimen sequenced was naive T cells sorted from blood. The chain combines TRBV5-1 with TRBJ2-1, with a possible D match to TRBD1 (6 bases). CDR3 coding DNA: TGCGCCAGCAGCTCCGGGACAACCTCCTACAATGAGCAGTTCTTC. This encodes CASSSGTTSYNEQFF.